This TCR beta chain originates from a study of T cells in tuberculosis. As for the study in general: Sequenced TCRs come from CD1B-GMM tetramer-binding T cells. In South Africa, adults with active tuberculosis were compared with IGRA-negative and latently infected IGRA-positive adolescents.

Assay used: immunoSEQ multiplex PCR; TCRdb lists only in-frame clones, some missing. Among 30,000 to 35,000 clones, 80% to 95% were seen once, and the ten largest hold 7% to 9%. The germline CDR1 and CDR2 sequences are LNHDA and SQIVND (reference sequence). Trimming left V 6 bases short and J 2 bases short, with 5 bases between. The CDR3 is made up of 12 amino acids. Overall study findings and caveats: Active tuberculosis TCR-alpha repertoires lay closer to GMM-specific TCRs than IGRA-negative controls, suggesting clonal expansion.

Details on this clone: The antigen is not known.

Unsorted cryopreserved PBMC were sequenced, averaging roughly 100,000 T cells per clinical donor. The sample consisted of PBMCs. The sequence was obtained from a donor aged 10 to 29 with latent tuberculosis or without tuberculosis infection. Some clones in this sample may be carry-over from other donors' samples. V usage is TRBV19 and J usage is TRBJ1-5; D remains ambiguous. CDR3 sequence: CASSSGNQPQHF. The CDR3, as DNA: TGTGCCAGTAGCTCAGGCAATCAGCCCCAGCATTTT.